The 4 T cell receptor beta chains listed next were all sequenced from one sample in a study of blood T cell repertoires in COVID-19. The data were produced by immunoSEQ multiplex PCR, yet TCRdb's version contains in-frame clones alone and is incomplete. The data hold approximately 150,000 clones, with about 84% observed a single time. The sample was PBMCs or T cells enriched from blood (not recorded which). The receptor set was obtained from a man aged 35-49 years who had recovered from COVID-19.

The chain has TRBV7-2 and TRBJ2-3; 15 positions agree with TRBD2. Looked up from germline, CDR1 is SGHTA and CDR2 is FQGNSA. The CDR3 is 17 amino acids. V shed 1 base, J shed 7 bases, and the junction held 6 bases outside the gene matches. DNA of the CDR3: TGTGCCAGCAGCTTAGTGGGGACTAGCGGGGGGAGAAATACGCAGTATTTT. Amino acids: CASSLVGTSGGRNTQYF.

V and J are TRBV18 and TRBJ2-7; the D gene is possibly TRBD2 (7 bases). V was shortened by 4 bases and J by 6 bases, with 22 bases between the two germline ends. The V gene's germline CDR1 is KGHSH and CDR2 LQKENI. CDR3 length: 16 residues. This CDR3 is CASSRGPMSGVGEQYV. The CDR3 coding sequence is TGTGCCAGCTCACGGGGGCCCATGAGCGGGGTCGGCGAGCAGTACGTC.

At least ten counts were recorded for this clone. This sequence joins TRBV5-1 and TRBJ1-2, with TRBD1 identical over 8 bases. Germline V CDR1 and CDR2: SGHRS, YFSETQ. After removal of 4 bases from V and 6 bases from J, the junction contained 8 bases not matched to a gene. The CDR3 is 14 residues long. This CDR3 is CASSTDRARDGYTF. The CDR3 nucleotides read TGCGCCAGCAGCACGGACAGGGCGCGCGATGGCTACACCTTC.

The rearrangement links TRBV11-1 to TRBJ1-2, with D perhaps TRBD1 (5 bases). Trimming shortened V by 0 bases and J by 1 base, and 9 bases separated the two germline ends. CDR3 length equals 15 residues. The germline gives CDR1 SGHAT, CDR2 FQDESV (reference sequence). The CDR3 DNA is TGTGCCAGCAGCTTAGCTGTCGGGGGTAACTATGGCTACACCTTC. Amino acids: CASSLAVGGNYGYTF.